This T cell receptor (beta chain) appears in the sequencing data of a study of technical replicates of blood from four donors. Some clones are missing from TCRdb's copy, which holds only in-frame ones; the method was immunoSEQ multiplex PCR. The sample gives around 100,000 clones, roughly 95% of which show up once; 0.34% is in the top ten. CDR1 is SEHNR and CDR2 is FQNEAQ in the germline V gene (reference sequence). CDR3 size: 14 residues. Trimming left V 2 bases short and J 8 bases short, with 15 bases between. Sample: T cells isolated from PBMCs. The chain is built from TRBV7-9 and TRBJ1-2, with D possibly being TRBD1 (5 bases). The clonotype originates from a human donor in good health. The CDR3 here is CASSLIGVESGYTF. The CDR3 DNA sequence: TGTGCCAGCAGCTTAATAGGGGTAGAATCGGGCTACACCTTC.